This T cell receptor beta chain was found in a study of blood T cell repertoires in COVID-19. Study overall: COVID-19 samples from acute and convalescent phases originated in the United States, Italy and Spain. Nucleic acid was either cDNA or gDNA, and it came from T cells, B-cell-depleted T cells, or PBMCs.

Libraries were prepared by immunoSEQ multiplex PCR; TCRdb keeps only in-frame clonotypes and omits some of them. The table records about 130,000 clones, 79% of them present only once. The CDR3 totals 14 residues. V lost 1 base to trimming and J lost 7 bases, with 9 bases between them. The germline V gene encodes CDR1 SGHNT and CDR2 YYREEE (reference sequence). The specimen was peripheral blood. The chain carries TRBV5-4 and TRBJ1-6; D gene uncertain. This TCR was recovered from a woman aged 70 to 79 with COVID-19, enrolled during active disease. CDR3 region: CASSLRLENSPLHF. The CDR3, as DNA: TGTGCCAGCAGCTTGCGACTCGAGAATTCACCCCTCCACTTT.